The following is a T cell receptor (beta chain) sequence with its context. Its target is unknown. This sample is drawn from a study of T cell responses to AZD1222 COVID-19 vaccine. CDR1 is SNHLY and CDR2 is FYNNEI in the germline V gene. The CDR3 is 14 amino acids. The V end lost 4 bases, the J end lost 5 bases, and 12 bases lay between the germline ends. Study-wide findings and caveats: Baseline seropositivity occurred in only a handful of AZD1222 recipients.

Here immunoSEQ multiplex PCR was the method, and the copy in TCRdb shows in-frame clones only, minus some. The sample shows 150,000 to 200,000 clones, roughly nine tenths of them seen only once. The sequence derives from an adult who received the AZD1222 COVID-19 vaccine. The specimen comprised peripheral blood, sampled 28 days after the second AZD1222 dose. The genes are TRBV2 and TRBJ1-5, with D possibly TRBD1 on 6 matching bases. Here the CDR3 DNA reads TGTGCCAGCAGTGGAACGGGGGGGCATCAGCCCCAGCATTTT. The encoded protein is CASSGTGGHQPQHF.